This TCR beta chain was profiled in a study of beta chain features in type 1 diabetes. This clone was detected only a few times. The target antigen is unknown. Every bit of the isolated RNA underwent reverse transcription, so sequencing read expressed TCRB transcripts. Data came from immunoSEQ multiplex PCR; TCRdb stores just in-frame clones and leaves some out. This sample has around 140,000 clones; around 8.8% occur once, and the top ten carry about 0.7%. This CDR3 has 15 residues. Trimming removed 3 bases from V and 4 bases from J, with 14 bases in between. Germline values: CDR1 SGHDT, CDR2 YYEEEE. Study-wide results and limits: Across all four CD4+ subsets, people with type 1 diabetes showed modestly shorter TCRB CDR3s.

The chain couples TRBV5-6 to TRBJ1-5; D ambiguous. This receptor was taken from a man aged 25 to 40 with type 1 diabetes. Sequencing was carried out using central memory CD4+ T cells from blood. The CDR3 reads CASSSSAGLNQPQHF. The CDR3 nucleotides read TGTGCCAGCAGCTCCTCCGCGGGCTTAAATCAGCCCCAGCATTTT.